This T cell receptor beta chain originates from a study of T-cell reconstitution after alpha-beta-depleted transplantation in children. Whole-study findings and limits: Newly generated T cells supplied most T-cell counts and diversity one year post-transplant. As was reported, about two months after transplant, alpha-beta T cells came from several hundred expanded graft clones. Certain patients had high TCRbeta diversity at day 60, and it came from recipient T cells and thymic progenitors that survived.

This CDR3 spans 14 amino acids. Trimming stripped 2 bases from V and 0 bases from J, with 7 bases between. Per germline, CDR1 MNHEY and CDR2 SVGEGT. Using unique molecular identifiers, the investigators prepared the TCRbeta library. TCRdb called the PCR reads again in MiXCR, with one record for every CDR3 protein. The sample yields 200,000 to 250,000 distinct CDR3 sequences, 20% to 30% seen once. As regards this clonotype: What it recognizes is unknown.

The genes are TRBV6-2 or TRBV6-3 and TRBJ1-2, with D hard to call. The source of this sequence is a female patient aged 2-15 years who had a stem cell transplant for congenital amegakaryocytic thrombocytopenia, so the T cells may come from the graft donor. Sequenced material: PBMCs, mostly from graft donor cells, taken 360 days after TCRalphabeta/CD19-depleted stem cell transplant. CDR3 bases: TGTGCCAGCAGTTACGTGGCAGCTAACTATGGCTACACCTTC. This codes for CASSYVAANYGYTF.